What follows describes a single T cell receptor (beta chain). Its antigen remains unknown. These data originate in a study of cytomegalovirus exposure and HLA in healthy donors. Whole-study findings and limits: The likely origin of a cluster of highly shared sequence variants was a sequencing artifact. Analyses of presence and absence presupposed an approximately uniform sequencing depth across donors. The productive fraction for most TCR beta V segments was about 87% or about 30% in an earlier analysis. With DRB1 most and HLA-C fewest, TCR association rates differed between HLA loci in a later analysis.

CDR1 is LNHDA and CDR2 is SQIVND in the germline V gene (reference sequence). This CDR3 has 14 amino acids. Trimming shortened V by 5 bases and J by 6 bases, and 14 bases separated the two germline ends. In the PCR, 60 Vbeta and 13 Jbeta primers were used. Repertoires were generated with immunoSEQ multiplex PCR, while TCRdb's copy carries only in-frame clones and drops some. The sample includes around 120,000 clones, around four fifths of them seen just once. The chain carries TRBV19 and TRBJ1-5, with D possibly being TRBD1 (6 bases). The sequence derives from a boy younger than 10 in good health and CMV-seronegative. Sequenced material: PBMCs. CDR3 sequence reads: CASSVTGKGQPQHF. The DNA for the CDR3 is TGTGCCAGTAGTGTTACAGGGAAGGGTCAGCCCCAGCATTTT.